This T cell receptor beta chain was identified during a study of blood T cell repertoires in COVID-19 (dated by TCRdb to the early 2020s). Regarding the study in general: Collaborator samples came from the United States, Italy and Spain and covered acute and convalescent phases of COVID-19. The prospective study material was composed of cDNA or gDNA derived from T cells, B-cell-depleted T cells, or PBMCs. Subjects who had been exposed to COVID-19, were actively infected with it, or had recovered from it provided the deeply sampled blood TCRbeta repertoires that made up the dataset. The repertoires were made available in a free public database intended to serve as a resource for research on the immune response to SARS-CoV-2. Samples were obtained from the ongoing ImmuneRACE study (first 160 participants) and from some 1,300 subjects provided by 6 global collaborators. Nearly every sample came with metadata listing a de-identified subject ID, COVID-19 status, age in years and sex. Where available, HLA class I and class II types were taken from metadata supplied by the sample provider and were not determined by assay-based typing.

In the germline V gene (reference sequence), CDR1 corresponds to LNHDA and CDR2 to SQIVND. Spanning cysteine to phenylalanine, the CDR3 consists of 13 amino acids. Only the CDR3 DNA stays, 39 bases, in frame from base 1. Trimming removed 6 bases from V and 8 bases from J, leaving 16 bases between the germline ends. Enrolling through a virtual design, the prospective study's participants ranged in age from roughly 18 to 89 years and lived across roughly 24 United States geographic areas. In the prospective study, participants were assigned to cohorts based on the clinical history participants reported in a screening survey and a study questionnaire. Recovered participants in ImmuneRACE Cohort 3 were defined by two consecutive negative NP/OP PCR tests, clearance by a healthcare professional, or resolution of symptoms. Each participant in the prospective study had whole blood, serum and a nasopharyngeal or oropharyngeal swab collected by mobile phlebotomists. Over a roughly two-month period, participants in the prospective study had the option of providing additional blood draws and questionnaires. Prospective study blood samples were shipped either frozen or at room temperature before DNA extraction.

A note on this clone: Its binding antigen is unknown. No per-base quality is available; no much larger clone lies one base away.

TCRbeta CDR3 regions were amplified from genomic DNA by means of the immunoSEQ Assay, a bias-controlled multiplex PCR. The paper's processing steps were these. The number of nucleated cells in each sample was estimated from the amplification of reference gene primers within the assay. Sequence reads were collapsed and filtered to measure the absolute abundance of every unique TCRbeta CDR3 rearrangement. For each sample, productive Simpson clonality was calculated by taking the square root of Simpson's diversity index across productive rearrangements. Entries here come from immuneACCESS through TCRdb and include only in-frame sequences with V and J called. Some clones fail to appear in such tables; in the studies checked, an unresolved V gene covers under half of the shortfall, and the cause of the remainder is unknown. D and trimming were read from the DNA, whereas the V and J calls and clone size are those reported in that table. Across this sample there are fewer than 200,000 clones, with approximately 87% seen only once. The ten largest clones take up 4.4% of the sample.

Results and caveats for the whole study, not just this receptor: The quantity of clinical and demographic metadata differed by source and by participant and was supplied without curation.

The V gene is TRBV19 and the J gene is TRBJ1-2; too little of a D gene remains to name it. This TCR was sampled from a woman in her fifties or sixties who had recovered from COVID-19. The sequenced sample was PBMCs or T cells enriched from blood (not recorded which). Here is the DNA: TGTGCCAGTAGCCCGACTTCTGCAGCCGGCTACACCTTC. This sequence encodes CASSPTSAAGYTF.